Listed below are T cell receptor beta chains from one sample, sequenced in a study of shared clonotypes between healthy human individuals. Using immunoSEQ multiplex PCR, the repertoire was profiled, and TCRdb retains in-frame clones only, with some absent. The table records about 2 million clones, approximately 94% of them present only once. Sequencing was carried out using naive CD8+ T cells sorted from blood. The receptors were sampled from a man between 18 and 29 years old in good health. Both conserved end residues are part of each CDR3. A D gene is named only where the DNA matches it firmly. Clone size is stated in some rows and not others, as once, few, many or a class when expanded.

NA NA TRBJ2-1 TRBV7-9 CASSQAMDDEQFF TGTGCCAGCAGCCAGGCGATGGATGATGAGCAGTTCTTC
TRBD1 NA TRBJ2-7 TRBV9 CASSVDSGTVYEQYF TGTGCCAGCAGCGTAGATAGTGGGACAGTCTACGAGCAGTACTTC
NA NA TRBJ1-1 TRBV6-6 CASSYARQGPAFF TGTGCCAGCAGTTACGCCCGGCAGGGGCCGGCTTTCTTT
NA NA TRBJ2-7 TRBV10-1 CASSDGYEQYF TGCGCCAGCAGTGACGGTTACGAGCAGTACTTC
TRBD2 NA TRBJ2-4 TRBV9 CASSDGLAENIQYF TGTGCCAGCAGCGACGGACTAGCGGAAAACATTCAGTACTTC
NA NA TRBJ2-7 TRBV2 CASSGWSGNEQYF TGTGCCAGCAGCGGGTGGAGTGGGAACGAGCAGTACTTC
TRBD1 NA TRBJ1-2 TRBV9 CASSPQSGTDLEGYTF TGTGCCAGCAGCCCCCAGTCCGGGACAGACTTGGAGGGCTACACCTTC
NA NA TRBJ2-7 TRBV27 CASSYRAETYEQYF TGTGCCAGCAGTTATCGGGCAGAGACCTACGAGCAGTACTTC
TRBD1 NA TRBJ2-2 TRBV5-1 CASSPYQGALGGELFF TGCGCCAGCAGCCCCTATCAGGGGGCGCTTGGCGGGGAGCTGTTTTTT
TRBD1 NA TRBJ2-1 TRBV7-6 CASSSGPGQGIDEQFF TGTGCCAGCAGCTCAGGGCCGGGACAGGGGATCGATGAGCAGTTCTTC
NA NA TRBJ2-7 TRBV28 CASSPTGYHEQYF TGTGCCAGCAGCCCAACAGGGTACCACGAGCAGTACTTC
TRBD1 NA TRBJ1-1 TRBV6-5 CASSRQGLNTEAFF TGTGCCAGCAGTAGACAGGGTTTAAACACTGAAGCTTTCTTT
TRBD2 NA TRBJ2-2 TRBV11-3 CASSPGTSGSMGGELFF TGTGCCAGCAGCCCCGGGACTAGCGGGAGTATGGGCGGGGAGCTGTTTTTT
TRBD2 NA TRBJ2-7 TRBV13 CASSLRGALAGVHEQYF TGTGCCAGCAGCTTAAGGGGTGCACTAGCGGGAGTACACGAGCAGTACTTC
NA NA TRBJ2-5 TRBV7-9 CASSSDRQQETQYF TGTGCCAGCAGCTCGGACAGACAGCAAGAGACCCAGTACTTC
NA few TRBJ2-7 TRBV5-4 CASSYLGAEQYF TGTGCCAGCAGCTACCTTGGGGCCGAGCAGTACTTC
TRBD1 NA TRBJ1-2 TRBV5-6 CASSLGTGVGGYTF TGTGCCAGCAGCTTGGGGACAGGGGTAGGGGGCTACACCTTC
TRBD2 NA TRBJ2-1 TRBV7-9 CASSYGGAQDNEQFF TGTGCCAGCAGCTACGGGGGGGCCCAGGACAATGAGCAGTTCTTC
TRBD2 NA TRBJ2-1 TRBV4-1 CASSLRTSGSYNEQFF TGCGCCAGCAGCCTTCGGACTAGCGGCTCCTACAATGAGCAGTTCTTC
NA NA TRBJ2-7 TRBV4-2 CASSQGATYEQYF TGTGCCAGCAGCCAGGGGGCCACCTACGAGCAGTACTTC
TRBD1 NA TRBJ2-7 TRBV7-8 CASSSARAPGQGYEQYF TGTGCCAGCAGCTCGGCGCGGGCACCGGGACAGGGCTACGAGCAGTACTTC
NA NA TRBJ1-1 TRBV28 CASSFLNQDEAFF TGTGCCAGCAGTTTTCTTAATCAGGATGAAGCTTTCTTT
NA NA TRBJ2-7 TRBV7-7 CASSLKQNYEQYF TGTGCTAGCAGCTTAAAGCAGAACTACGAGCAGTACTTC
NA NA TRBJ1-4 TRBV27 CASSHLATNEKLFF TGTGCCAGCAGTCACCTTGCAACTAATGAAAAACTGTTTTTT
TRBD1 NA TRBJ1-5 TRBV28 CASSSHRDSSNQPQHF TGTGCCAGCAGTTCTCACCGGGACAGTAGCAATCAGCCCCAGCATTTT
NA NA TRBJ1-2 TRBV9 CASSVEGDVYYGYTF TGTGCCAGCAGCGTAGAGGGGGACGTTTACTATGGCTACACCTTC
TRBD2 NA TRBJ2-5 TRBV10-3 CAISESLAGGQETQYF TGTGCCATCAGTGAGTCCCTAGCGGGAGGACAGGAGACCCAGTACTTC